This passage covers 32 T cell receptor beta chains from one sample sequenced in a study of shared clonotypes between healthy human individuals. Assay: immunoSEQ multiplex PCR; the TCRdb copy retains only in-frame clones and omits some. The data show approximately 2,300,000 clones, approximately 90% seen once. The sample consisted of naive CD4+ T cells from PBMCs. Subset denoted: CD45RA+ positively selected. Every receptor here comes from a man between 18 and 29 years old in good health. Some clones in this sample may be carry-over from other donors' samples.

This chain connects TRBV5-1 to TRBJ1-2; D might be TRBD1 (6 bases). CDR1 is SGHRS, CDR2 YFSETQ, per germline. The germline V and J ends were trimmed by 1 base and 4 bases, with 14 bases remaining between them. The CDR3 runs 15 residues. DNA of the CDR3: TGCGCCAGCAGCTTGTGGCCAGGGGATCCCTATGGCTACACCTTC. Translated: CASSLWPGDPYGYTF.

The CDR3 bases are TGTGCCAGCAGTCCACCGAGTCCGGGACAGACCTACGAGCAGTACTTC. Translating gives CASSPPSPGQTYEQYF. The rearrangement joins TRBV28 to TRBJ2-7; 7 bases agree with TRBD1. Germline CDR1 is MDHEN and CDR2 is SYDVKM. Trimming cost V 5 bases and J 2 bases; bases outside gene matches: 12. The CDR3 totals 16 residues.

In regard to this clone: The sample has other DNA sequences that encode this CDR3 too. This chain links TRBV5-1 with TRBJ2-7; D is unresolved. This CDR3 contains 12 residues. V was clipped by 0 bases and J by 7 bases, with 8 bases between them. CDR1 is SGHRS and CDR2 is YFSETQ in the germline V gene. CDR3 nucleotides: TGCGCCAGCAGCTTGGTCCTGGGGGAGCAGTACTTC. Translation gives CASSLVLGEQYF.

The chain employs TRBV25-1 and TRBJ2-2; D is unresolved. CDR3 size: 14 residues. Trimming removed 9 bases from V and 3 bases from J, with 14 bases in between. The germline V gene encodes CDR1 MGHDK and CDR2 SYGVNS. For the CDR3, the DNA is TGTGCCAGTAGAACCTCGACCGACACCGGGGAGCTGTTTTTT. Protein product: CASRTSTDTGELFF.

This clone was recorded only once. The V call is TRBV5-4, the J call TRBJ1-1; 8 nucleotides agree with TRBD1. J lost 5 bases, V lost 0 bases, and 9 bases had no gene match. The germline V gene encodes CDR1 SGHNT and CDR2 YYREEE (reference sequence). The length of the CDR3 is 16 residues. In DNA form, the CDR3 reads TGTGCCAGCAGCTTGGGGACAGGGAGGTTGGGGACTGAAGCTTTCTTT. Its protein is CASSLGTGRLGTEAFF.

This sequence joins TRBV7-9 and TRBJ2-2; D is ambiguous. Germline CDR1 reads SEHNR; CDR2 reads FQNEAQ (reference sequence). V was cut by 5 bases and J by 0 bases, with 16 bases left in between. This CDR3 contains 17 residues. The CDR3 here is CASSHGLRGANTGELFF. The DNA for the CDR3 is TGTGCCAGCAGCCATGGGCTTCGCGGAGCGAACACCGGGGAGCTGTTTTTT.

The gene calls are TRBV28 and TRBJ2-7; 10 bases map to TRBD2. The CDR3 spans 15 residues. Germline trimming cut 5 bases from V and 4 bases from J; bases unmatched to any gene: 8. From germline, CDR1 is MDHEN and CDR2 SYDVKM. DNA of the CDR3: TGTGCCAGCAGTCCATCGTCTAGCGGGAGTTACGAGCAGTACTTC. Protein: CASSPSSSGSYEQYF.

The chain joins TRBV6-5 to TRBJ2-7, with 14 bases identical to TRBD2. The ends lost 5 bases at V and 6 bases at J; junction bases unmatched: 6. CDR1 is MNHEY, CDR2 SVGAGI, per germline. The CDR3 contains 15 residues. CDR3: CASSKSGTSGSEQYF. The CDR3 DNA sequence: TGTGCCAGCAGTAAATCCGGGACTAGCGGGAGCGAGCAGTACTTC.

The gene calls are TRBV28 and TRBJ1-4; the D gene is possibly TRBD1 (5 bases). This CDR3 has 16 residues. V was shortened by 4 bases and J by 0 bases, with 12 bases between the two germline ends. Germline CDR1 is MDHEN and CDR2 is SYDVKM. The CDR3 loop is CASSSPDSATNEKLFF. CDR3 DNA: TGTGCCAGCAGTTCTCCCGACAGTGCAACTAATGAAAAACTGTTTTTT.

This chain uses TRBV2 with TRBJ2-7, with a tentative D call TRBD1 (6 bases). Germline loops: CDR1 SNHLY, CDR2 FYNNEI. V lost 6 bases to trimming and J lost 5 bases, with 14 bases between them. CDR3 length: 13 amino acids. The CDR3 reads CASSLDRINEQYF. As DNA, the CDR3 is TGTGCCAGCAGCCTTGACAGGATCAACGAGCAGTACTTC.

The chain joins TRBV29-1 to TRBJ2-1; TRBD1 is a possible D gene (6 bases). V was pared by 4 bases and J by 7 bases, with 17 bases between. Germline V CDR1 and CDR2: SQVTM, ANQGSEA. CDR3 length: 14 amino acids. The CDR3 region has the DNA TGCAGCGTTGTGGTGGAGCGGCAGGGGAATGAGCAGTTCTTC. Its translation: CSVVVERQGNEQFF.

The chain links TRBV19 to TRBJ2-1; 7 bases line up with TRBD1. CDR1 is LNHDA and CDR2 is SQIVND in the germline V gene (reference sequence). J was trimmed by 9 bases and V by 3 bases; bases with no gene match: 8. CDR3 size: 14 residues. CDR3 region: CASSITTGSREQFF. Written as DNA, the CDR3 is TGTGCCAGTAGTATCACGACAGGGTCGCGTGAGCAGTTCTTC.

The genes are TRBV18 and TRBJ1-1; the D gene is possibly TRBD1 (5 bases). Germline V lookup: CDR1 KGHSH, CDR2 LQKENI. This CDR3 spans 13 amino acids. Trimming cost V 6 bases and J 9 bases, with 17 bases left between them. CDR3 sequence: CASSLKMTDQAFF. CDR3 nucleotide sequence: TGTGCCAGCTCCCTCAAGATGACAGACCAAGCTTTCTTT. The full variable domain, completed using reference TRBV18 and TRBJ1-1, is NAGVMQNPRHLVRRRGQEARLRCSPMKGHSHVYWYRQLPEEGLKFMVYLQKENIIDESGMPKERFSAEFPKEGPSILRIQQVVRGDSAAYFCASSLKMTDQAFFGQGTRLTVV.

This chain links TRBV6-5 with TRBJ2-7; 9 bases are a match to TRBD2. The CDR3 sequence is 14 residues long. CDR1 and CDR2 (germline): MNHEY, SVGAGI. The V and J ends lost 3 bases and 5 bases, in that order; junction bases with no gene match: 5. DNA of the CDR3: TGTGCCAGCAGTTATAGAGTAGCGGGAGACGAGCAGTACTTC. This encodes CASSYRVAGDEQYF.

The genes are TRBV15 and TRBJ1-1; D call uncertain. From germline, CDR1 is LNHNV and CDR2 YYDKDF (reference sequence). Trimming removed 8 bases at V and 0 bases at J, with 10 bases between. This CDR3 contains 13 residues. CDR3 coding DNA: TGTGCCACCCGGTGGGATTTGAACACTGAAGCTTTCTTT. Its translation is CATRWDLNTEAFF.

The J gene is TRBJ1-3, the V gene TRBV6-1; 10 nucleotides agree with TRBD1. Trimming took 6 bases from V and 9 from J; bases not matched to a gene: 5. The CDR3 length is 13 residues. Looked up from germline, CDR1 is MNHNS and CDR2 is SASEGT. The CDR3 here is CASREGQGSTIYF. CDR3 DNA sequence: TGTGCCAGCAGGGAGGGACAGGGGAGCACCATATATTTT.

J is TRBJ1-1 and V is TRBV2; D remains ambiguous. Trimming pared 7 bases from V and 1 base from J, leaving 13 bases between. The CDR3 contains 14 residues. Looked up from germline, CDR1 is SNHLY and CDR2 is FYNNEI. CDR3 DNA sequence: TGTGCCAGCATGAGAGAAAAAAAGAACACTGAAGCTTTCTTT. Its protein product is CASMREKKNTEAFF.

The genes are TRBV1 and TRBJ2-7; the listed D gene, TRBD2, was not tested against the DNA. TRBV1 is labeled a pseudogene. The CDR3 has 18 residues. CDR3 in amino acids: CTSSQITPCQSGPQEQYF. The CDR3 DNA sequence: TGCACCAGCAGCCAAATAACTCCGTGTCAGAGCGGACCACAGGAGCAGTACTTC.

Here the CDR3 reads CASSFRGSPEAFF. CDR3 in DNA: TGCGCCAGCAGCTTTCGGGGGAGCCCTGAAGCTTTCTTT. The genes are TRBV5-1 and TRBJ1-1, with D possibly matching TRBD1 (5 bases). Germline-derived CDR1 and CDR2 are SGHRS and YFSETQ. This CDR3 region has 13 residues. The V gene lost 2 bases and the J gene lost 6 bases, with 11 bases spanning the gap.

J is TRBJ2-3 and V is TRBV9; D perhaps matches TRBD2 (6 bases). The germline V and J ends were trimmed by 0 bases and 1 base, with 12 bases remaining between them. CDR3 length: 16 amino acids. Germline CDR1 is SGDLS and CDR2 is YYNGEE. The CDR3 protein is CASSVVGDSRTDTQYF. CDR3 coding DNA: TGTGCCAGCAGCGTAGTTGGGGACTCACGCACAGATACGCAGTATTTT.

The table lists this clone with a count of one. The V call is TRBV29-1, the J call TRBJ2-5; D gene ambiguous. The CDR3 has 10 amino acids. V was trimmed by 6 bases and J by 5 bases, leaving 7 bases between them. Germline V gene data show CDR1 as SQVTM and CDR2 as ANQGSEA. CDR3: CSVADETQYF. The DNA for the CDR3 is TGCAGCGTGGCGGACGAGACCCAGTACTTC. The complete variable domain, with remaining parts taken from reference TRBV29-1 and TRBJ2-5, reads SAVISQKPSRDICQRGTSLTIQCQVDSQVTMMFWYRQQPGQSLTLIATANQGSEATYESGFVIDKFPISRPNLTFSTLTVSNMSPEDSSIYLCSVADETQYFGPGTRLLVL.

The gene calls are TRBV7-9 and TRBJ1-2; D perhaps matches TRBD1 (5 bases). Looked up from germline, CDR1 is SEHNR and CDR2 is FQNEAQ (reference sequence). With 5 bases removed from V and 7 bases from J, the gap between germline ends came to 14 bases. This CDR3 is built from 13 residues. For the CDR3, the DNA is TGTGCCAGCAGCAGGGCAGGGTCCGGTGGCTACACCTTC. As protein: CASSRAGSGGYTF.

This chain joins TRBV10-1 and TRBJ2-7; TRBD2 might be the D (6 bases). Germline-derived CDR1 and CDR2 are WNHNN and SYGVQD (reference sequence). Trimming left V 3 bases short and J 4 bases short, with 13 bases between. CDR3 size: 14 residues. CDR3 nucleotides: TGCGCCAGCAGTGAAGGACTACTCGGTTACGAGCAGTACTTC. Residues: CASSEGLLGYEQYF.

The chain uses TRBV19 and TRBJ2-1, with a weak D call TRBD2 (5 bases). Germline V gene lookup returns CDR1 LNHDA and CDR2 SQIVND (reference sequence). Deletions cut 6 bases from V and 6 bases from J, with 18 bases between. CDR3 size: 15 residues. In DNA, the CDR3 is TGTGCCAGTAGGCTGGACTGGGTGTATTCCAATGAGCAGTTCTTC. It yields the protein CASRLDWVYSNEQFF.

This clone was seen a single time. The rearrangement joins TRBV5-1 to TRBJ2-3; TRBD1 aligns across 8 bases. V shed 0 bases, J shed 1 base, and the junction held 7 bases outside the gene matches. Looked up from germline, CDR1 is SGHRS and CDR2 is YFSETQ. This CDR3 is built from 17 residues. The CDR3 DNA reads TGCGCCAGCAGCTTGGATCCGGGACAGGCGGGCACAGATACGCAGTATTTT. This encodes CASSLDPGQAGTDTQYF.

This clone was found once. CDR3 sequence reads: CAWSLRTYNSPLHF. Written as DNA, the CDR3 is TGTGCCTGGAGTCTCCGTACCTATAATTCACCCCTCCACTTT. V gene TRBV30 combines with J gene TRBJ1-6; D not certain. CDR3 length equals 14 residues. V gave up 2 bases and J gave up 2 bases, with 7 bases separating them. CDR1 GTSNPN and CDR2 SVGIG come from the germline V gene (reference sequence).

The chain's CDR3 is CASSLVGQVNTEAFF. In nucleotides, the CDR3 is TGTGCCAGCAGCTTGGTTGGACAGGTGAACACTGAAGCTTTCTTT. The chain employs TRBV5-5 and TRBJ1-1; 7 nucleotides match TRBD1. CDR1 and CDR2 (germline): SGHKS, YYEKEE (reference sequence). This CDR3 is 15 amino acids long. The V segment lost 0 bases and the J segment 0 bases; nucleotides outside the gene matches: 2.

V usage is TRBV7-8 and J usage is TRBJ2-2, with D possibly being TRBD1 (5 bases). The germline CDR1 and CDR2 sequences are SGHVS and FQNEAQ. V shed 0 bases and J shed 6 bases, with 11 bases lying between them. This CDR3 is 15 amino acids long. CDR3 protein: CASSLARPRAGELFF. The CDR3 nucleotides read TGTGCCAGCAGCTTAGCCCGCCCCAGGGCCGGGGAGCTGTTTTTT.

The CDR3 region is CASSDPWDSNSPLHF. CDR3 nucleotides: TGCGCCAGCAGTGATCCTTGGGACAGTAATTCACCCCTCCACTTT. The genes are TRBV10-1 and TRBJ1-6, with 7 bases lining up with TRBD1. V dropped 3 bases and J dropped 6; count of bases not matched to a gene: 5. From germline, CDR1 is WNHNN and CDR2 SYGVQD (reference sequence). CDR3 length: 15 residues.

The rearrangement joins TRBV2 to TRBJ2-6; possibly TRBD1 for D (5 bases). CDR3 length: 17 amino acids. The germline CDR1 and CDR2 sequences are SNHLY and FYNNEI. V was clipped by 5 bases and J by 0 bases, with 14 bases between them. Here the CDR3 DNA reads TGTGCCAGCAGTCTAGACAGCACAAGCTCTGGGGCCAACGTCCTGACTTTC. Encoded protein: CASSLDSTSSGANVLTF. Variable domain in full (rest from reference TRBV2 and TRBJ2-6): EPEVTQTPSHQVTQMGQEVILRCVPISNHLYFYWYRQILGQKVEFLVSFYNNEISEKSEIFDDQFSVERPDGSNFTLKIRSTKLEDSAMYFCASSLDSTSSGANVLTFGAGSRLTVL.

The V call is TRBV4-1, the J call TRBJ2-7; D is unresolved. CDR1 MGHRA and CDR2 YSYEKL come from the germline V gene. V was trimmed by 1 base and J by 4 bases, leaving 20 bases between them. The CDR3 runs 17 residues. CDR3 bases: TGCGCCAGCAGCCAAGGATTAAAACTAATCACCCCTTACGAGCAGTACTTC. Its translation: CASSQGLKLITPYEQYF.

The rearrangement joins TRBV10-3 to TRBJ1-1; TRBD1 is a possible D gene (6 bases). This CDR3 has 14 amino acids. The V gene's germline CDR1 is ENHRY and CDR2 SYGVKD. Deletions cut 5 bases from V and 3 bases from J, with 13 bases between. The CDR3 DNA reads as TGTGCCATCAGTAAGACAGGTCGAGACACTGAAGCTTTCTTT. Protein: CAISKTGRDTEAFF.